This TCR beta chain was identified during a study of T cells in localized non-small cell lung cancer. TCRdb's copy holds only in-frame clones and misses some; the assay was immunoSEQ multiplex PCR. The table records approximately 47,000 clones, more than 85% of them present only once. V gave up 2 bases and J gave up 1 base; unmatched junction bases: 5. From germline, CDR1 is SGDLS and CDR2 YYNGEE. The CDR3 loop spans 18 amino acids. The TCR was taken from a man between 40 and 69 years old with stage II lung adenocarcinoma. This chain connects TRBV9 to TRBJ2-5; 16 bases agree with TRBD2. Sample: PBMCs, taken before any cancer treatment. The CDR3 loop is CASSVGTSGGAAQETQYF. CDR3 coding DNA: TGTGCCAGCAGCGTCGGGACTAGCGGGGGGGCCGCCCAAGAGACCCAGTACTTC. The variable domain in full, with the rest retrieved from reference TRBV9 and TRBJ2-5, is DSGVTQTPKHLITATGQRVTLRCSPRSGDLSVYWYQQSLDQGLQFLIQYYNGEERAKGNILERFSAQQFPDLHSELNLSSLELGDSALYFCASSVGTSGGAAQETQYFGPGTRLLVL.